The rows below give T cell receptor beta chains drawn from one sample of a study of metastatic and nonmetastatic thyroid tumors. MiXCR was used by TCRdb to re-call the PCR reads. The sample records fewer than 35,000 clones, about 22% being singletons. The specimen was blood. All receptors come from a female donor with papillary thyroid cancer or a benign thyroid nodule (not recorded which). Some clones in this sample may be carry-over from other donors' samples. Each CDR3 is given with its conserved first and last residue. The D gene is left open where the match is weak. Clone size is not always given. Where it is, it says once, few, many or a class for expanded clones.

- | TRBJ2-7 | TRBV5-5 | 15 | many | TGTGCCAGCAGTGTGTGGGGCAATCCGACCTACGAGCAGTACTTC | CASSVWGNPTYEQYF
- | TRBJ2-3 | TRBV7-9 | 14 | once | TGTCCCAGCAGCCCGAGAGCCACCACAGATACGCAGTATTTT | CPSSPRATTDTQYF
TRBD1 | TRBJ2-2 | TRBV6-1 | 14 | few | TGTGCCAGCAGGGGACAGGGTGACACCGGGGAGCTGTTTTTT | CASRGQGDTGELFF
- | TRBJ2-5 | TRBV19 | 14 | few | TGTGCCAGCAGTGGGGTGCGCGGTAAAGAGACCCAGTACTTC | CASSGVRGKETQYF
- | TRBJ1-3 | TRBV6-1 | 13 | - | TGTGCCAGCAGTGAAAGCTCCGTTTACACCATATATTTT | CASSESSVYTIYF
TRBD1 | TRBJ2-3 | TRBV6-1 | 15 | many | TGTGCCAGCAGGATACAGGGGGAGATTACAGATACGCAGTATTTT | CASRIQGEITDTQYF
- | TRBJ2-7 | TRBV20-1 | 13 | - | TGCAGTGCTAACACTGGAGAAGCCTACGAGCAGTACTTC | CSANTGEAYEQYF
- | TRBJ2-1 | TRBV20-1 | 11 | - | TGCAGTGAACGGACCTACAATGAGCAGTTCTTC | CSERTYNEQFF
- | TRBJ1-3 | TRBV7-6 | 16 | many | TGTGCCAGCAGCATGAACTCGGGGGGCGCTGGAAACACCATATATTTT | CASSMNSGGAGNTIYF
TRBD2 | TRBJ2-7 | TRBV9 | 14 | - | TGTGCCAGCAGTCCCCGCGCTAGCGGGTACGAGCAGTACTTC | CASSPRASGYEQYF
TRBD2 | TRBJ2-1 | TRBV9 | 15 | - | TGTGCCAGCAGCTTACTAGCGGGAGGTGGGAATGAGCAGTTCTTC | CASSLLAGGGNEQFF
- | TRBJ1-1 | TRBV30 | 12 | many | TGTGCCTGGAGAACCTCAATCTCTGAAGCTTTCTTT | CAWRTSISEAFF
- | TRBJ1-1 | TRBV29-1 | 12 | many | TGCAGCGTTCGGACGGGATCACGAACGGCTTTCTTT | CSVRTGSRTAFF
- | TRBJ1-2 | TRBV19 | 13 | many | TGTGCCACCGCGAGGTCGCAGGATGGGGGCTACACCTTC | CATARSQDGGYTF
TRBD2 | TRBJ2-4 | TRBV9 | 15 | many | TGTGCCAGCAGCGTAGTGGACGGGAGGGAGAACATTCAGTACTTC | CASSVVDGRENIQYF
- | TRBJ2-5 | TRBV5-4 | 15 | - | TGTGCCAGCAGCTTGGTAGGCGACTCCCAAGAGACCCAGTACTTC | CASSLVGDSQETQYF
- | TRBJ1-3 | TRBV11-2 | 13 | medium-sized | TGTGCCAGCAGCCGGGGCGCGGGAAACACCATATATTTT | CASSRGAGNTIYF
TRBD2 | TRBJ2-5 | TRBV13 | 20 | - | TGTGCCAGCAGCGCACCCCTGGGACTAGCGGTACCAATGATCCAAGAGACCCAGTACTTC | CASSAPLGLAVPMIQETQYF
- | TRBJ1-4 | TRBV12-3/TRBV12-4 | 13 | many | TGTGCCAGCGAGGGAGGGACTAATGAAAAACTGTTTTTT | CASEGGTNEKLFF
- | TRBJ1-5 | TRBV6-2/TRBV6-3 | 14 | - | TGTGCCAGCAGCTTGGGGGCAGTGCTTCAGCCCCTGCATTTT | CASSLGAVLQPLHF
- | TRBJ1-5 | TRBV7-9 | 14 | few | TGTGCCAGCAGCTCCGAAAAAGGCAATCAGCCCCAGCATTTT | CASSSEKGNQPQHF
TRBD2 | TRBJ2-7 | TRBV30 | 14 | - | TGTGCCTGGAGGACTAGCGGTGTGTCCTACGAGCAGTACTTC | CAWRTSGVSYEQYF
- | TRBJ1-2 | TRBV28 | 13 | many | TGTGCCAGCAGTCCCGGACAAAACTATGGCTACACCTTC | CASSPGQNYGYTF
- | TRBJ1-6 | TRBV7-6 | 15 | many | TGTGCCAGCAGCTTAGCTCGGACAGCGGATTCACCCCTCCACTTT | CASSLARTADSPLHF
TRBD1 | TRBJ1-2 | TRBV6-5 | 14 | medium-sized | TGTGCCAGCAGTTACGGGACAGGGGACTATGGCTACACCTTC | CASSYGTGDYGYTF
TRBD2 | TRBJ2-3 | TRBV6-2/TRBV6-3 | 16 | many | TGTGCCAGCAATTCTCGTGTAGCGGGAGGCCGAGATACGCAGTATTTT | CASNSRVAGGRDTQYF
- | TRBJ1-2 | TRBV6-5 | 15 | many | TGTGCCAGCAGTTACCCCCCCCCGGGACGGGATGGCTACACCTTC | CASSYPPPGRDGYTF
- | TRBJ2-7 | TRBV7-2 | 15 | - | TGTGCCACCAGCACCACCCCGGACAGACTCTACGAGCAGTACTTC | CATSTTPDRLYEQYF
- | TRBJ2-1 | TRBV20-1 | 12 | many | TGCAGTGCAAGGACCCGGCTCAATGAGCAGTTCTTC | CSARTRLNEQFF
TRBD1 | TRBJ1-3 | TRBV4-1 | 19 | - | TGCGCCAGCAGCCAAGAAGGGGGGACAGGCCGTCCTTCTGGAAACACCATATATTTT | CASSQEGGTGRPSGNTIYF
- | TRBJ1-1 | TRBV2 | 11 | many | TGTGCCAGCAGTGTCGGAACTGAAGCTTTCTTT | CASSVGTEAFF
TRBD1 | TRBJ1-3 | TRBV12-3/TRBV12-4 | 15 | - | TGTGCCAGCAGTTGCGGGGGACAGTTACGAAACACCATATATTTT | CASSCGGQLRNTIYF
- | TRBJ1-6 | TRBV11-2 | 17 | many | TGTGCCAGCAGCCCCTCTTCGTGGGTGCCCGGTTATTCACCCCTCCACTTT | CASSPSSWVPGYSPLHF
- | TRBJ1-1 | TRBV12-3/TRBV12-4 | 13 | many | TGTGCCAGCAGTTTAAACATAAACACTGAAGCTTTCTTT | CASSLNINTEAFF
- | TRBJ1-4 | TRBV2 | 14 | many | TGTGCCAGCGCCAAAAGAATTGGGGGCGAAAAACTGTTTTTT | CASAKRIGGEKLFF
- | TRBJ2-5 | TRBV20-1 | 12 | - | TGCAGTGCTAGAGATCCTTGGGAGACCCAGTACTTC | CSARDPWETQYF
- | TRBJ2-3 | TRBV19 | 15 | many | TGTGCCAGTAGTAGGGCGGACGGGGCCACAGATACGCAGTATTTT | CASSRADGATDTQYF
- | TRBJ2-2 | TRBV7-8 | 16 | - | TGTGCCAGCAGGGGGATATCGGGAGCTGGGACGTGGGAGCTGTTTTTT | CASRGISGAGTWELFF
- | TRBJ2-7 | TRBV27 | 11 | few | TGTGCCAGCAGCTTAGGGGGGGGTTGGTACTTC | CASSLGGGWYF